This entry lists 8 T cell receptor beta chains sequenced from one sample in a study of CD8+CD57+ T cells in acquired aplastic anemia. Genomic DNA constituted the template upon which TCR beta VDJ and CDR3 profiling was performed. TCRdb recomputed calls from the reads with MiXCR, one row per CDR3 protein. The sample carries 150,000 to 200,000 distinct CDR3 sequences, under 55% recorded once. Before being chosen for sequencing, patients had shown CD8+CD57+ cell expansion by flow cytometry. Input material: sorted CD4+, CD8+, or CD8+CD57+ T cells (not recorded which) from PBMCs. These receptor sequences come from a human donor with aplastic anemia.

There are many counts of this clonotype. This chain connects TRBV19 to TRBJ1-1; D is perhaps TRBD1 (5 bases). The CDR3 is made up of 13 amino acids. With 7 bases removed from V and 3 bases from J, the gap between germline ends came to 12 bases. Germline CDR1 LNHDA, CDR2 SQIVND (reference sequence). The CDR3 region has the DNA TGTGCCAGTACAGGGTATAGGTACACTGAAGCTTTCTTT. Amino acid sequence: CASTGYRYTEAFF.

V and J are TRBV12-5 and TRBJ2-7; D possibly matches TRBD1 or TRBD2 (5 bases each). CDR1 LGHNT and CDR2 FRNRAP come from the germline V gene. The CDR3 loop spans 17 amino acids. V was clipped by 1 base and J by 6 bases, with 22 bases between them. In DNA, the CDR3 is TGTGCTAGTGGTTTGGAGGGAACCGGGACGGCCCCCTTCGAGCAGTACTTC. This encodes CASGLEGTGTAPFEQYF.

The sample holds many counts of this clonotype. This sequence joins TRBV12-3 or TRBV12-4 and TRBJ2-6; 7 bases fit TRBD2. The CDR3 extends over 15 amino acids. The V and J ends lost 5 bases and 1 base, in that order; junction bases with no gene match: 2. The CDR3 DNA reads TGTGCCAGCAGTCTCGGGGGGTCTGGGGCCAACGTCCTGACTTTC. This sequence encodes CASSLGGSGANVLTF.

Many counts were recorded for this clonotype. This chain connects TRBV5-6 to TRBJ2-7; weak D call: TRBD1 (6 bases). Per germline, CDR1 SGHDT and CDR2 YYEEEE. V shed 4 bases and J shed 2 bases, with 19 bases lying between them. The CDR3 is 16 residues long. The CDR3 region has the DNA TGTGCCAGCAGCGTGGGAAGGGGGATAGGGACCTACGAGCAGTACTTC. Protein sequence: CASSVGRGIGTYEQYF. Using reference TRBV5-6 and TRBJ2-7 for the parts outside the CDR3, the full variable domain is DAGVTQSPTHLIKTRGQQVTLRCSPKSGHDTVSWYQQALGQGPQFIFQYYEEEERQRGNFPDRFSGHQFPNYSSELNVNALLLGDSALYLCASSVGRGIGTYEQYFGPGTRLTVT.

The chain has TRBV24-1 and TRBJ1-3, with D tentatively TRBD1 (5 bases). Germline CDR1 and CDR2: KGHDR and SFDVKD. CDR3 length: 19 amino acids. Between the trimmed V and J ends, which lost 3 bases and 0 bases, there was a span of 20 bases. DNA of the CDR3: TGTGCCACCAGTGATAGGGGCCTAACAGATAGATTCTCTGGAAACACCATATATTTT. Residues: CATSDRGLTDRFSGNTIYF.

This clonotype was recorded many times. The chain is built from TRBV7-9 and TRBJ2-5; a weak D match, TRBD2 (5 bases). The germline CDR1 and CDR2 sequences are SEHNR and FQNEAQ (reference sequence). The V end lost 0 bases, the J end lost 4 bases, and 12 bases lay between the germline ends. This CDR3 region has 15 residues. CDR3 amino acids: CASSLAMIARETQYF. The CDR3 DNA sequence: TGTGCCAGCAGCTTAGCGATGATAGCGAGAGAGACCCAGTACTTC.

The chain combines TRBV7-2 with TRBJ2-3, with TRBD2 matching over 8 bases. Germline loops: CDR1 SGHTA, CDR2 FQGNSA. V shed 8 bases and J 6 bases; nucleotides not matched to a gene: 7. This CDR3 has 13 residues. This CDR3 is CASAQAGADTQYF. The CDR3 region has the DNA TGTGCCAGCGCCCAAGCGGGAGCCGATACGCAGTATTTT. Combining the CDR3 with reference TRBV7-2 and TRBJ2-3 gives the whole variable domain GAGVSQSPSNKVTEKGKDVELRCDPISGHTALYWYRQSLGQGLEFLIYFQGNSAPDKSGLPSDRFSAERTGGSVSTLTIQRTQQEDSAVYLCASAQAGADTQYFGPGTRLTVL.

The CDR3 region has the DNA TGCGCCAGCAGCTTGGACCCGGGGGGCCAGACCGGGGAGCAGTACTTC. This codes for CASSLDPGGQTGEQYF. The V and J genes are TRBV5-1 and TRBJ2-7; D is possibly TRBD2 (7 bases). Germline V CDR1 and CDR2: SGHRS, YFSETQ. The CDR3 runs to 16 residues. Trimming stripped 0 bases from V and 7 bases from J, with 20 bases between.